Listed below are T cell receptor beta chains from one sample, sequenced in a study of blood T cell repertoires in COVID-19. TCRdb's table, derived via immunoSEQ multiplex PCR, lists solely in-frame clones and lacks some. The sample includes about 76,000 clones, 70% to 80% of them seen just once. The specimen was peripheral blood. The receptors shown here come from a man in his 70s with acute or convalescent COVID-19. Both conserved end residues are part of each CDR3. The D gene is left open where the match is weak. The size field is filled for only some rows; it gives once, few, many or a size class.

clone size: once; V gene: TRBV19; D gene: TRBD2; J gene: TRBJ2-1; CDR3 DNA: TGTGCCAGTAGCCGGACTAGCGGAAGCTCCTACAATGAGCAGTTCTTC; CDR3 protein: CASSRTSGSSYNEQFF
clone size: .; V gene: TRBV5-1; D gene: TRBD2; J gene: TRBJ2-1; CDR3 DNA: TGCGCCAGCAGCTCCGGGACTAGCGGGAGGGGGGGATACAATGAGCAGTTCTTC; CDR3 protein: CASSSGTSGRGGYNEQFF
clone size: .; V gene: TRBV5-1; D gene: TRBD1; J gene: TRBJ2-3; CDR3 DNA: TGCGCCAGCAGCTTACGATCCCAGGGGGACACAGATACGCAGTATTTT; CDR3 protein: CASSLRSQGDTDTQYF
clone size: .; V gene: TRBV18; D gene: .; J gene: TRBJ2-3; CDR3 DNA: TGTGCCAGCTCCCCTGGGGAGGAGGGCACAGATACGCAGTATTTT; CDR3 protein: CASSPGEEGTDTQYF
clone size: .; V gene: TRBV18; D gene: .; J gene: TRBJ1-1; CDR3 DNA: TGTGCCAGCTGTCAGGGAAGAGGAGCTGAAGCTTTCTTT; CDR3 protein: CASCQGRGAEAFF
clone size: few; V gene: TRBV6-1; D gene: .; J gene: TRBJ2-3; CDR3 DNA: TGTGCCAGCAGTGAAAACGGGGTCAGCACAGATACGCAGTATTTT; CDR3 protein: CASSENGVSTDTQYF
clone size: .; V gene: TRBV5-4; D gene: TRBD1; J gene: TRBJ1-3; CDR3 DNA: TGTGCCAGCAGGCTTCAGGGGGCGTCTGGAAACACCATATATTTT; CDR3 protein: CASRLQGASGNTIYF
clone size: once; V gene: TRBV10-3; D gene: TRBD2; J gene: TRBJ2-1; CDR3 DNA: TGTGCCATCAGTTCGACTAGCGGGGACAATGAGCAGTTCTTC; CDR3 protein: CAISSTSGDNEQFF
clone size: .; V gene: TRBV7-3; D gene: .; J gene: TRBJ2-2; CDR3 DNA: TGTGCCAGCAGCCCGCGGATGGCCGGGGAGCTGTTTTTT; CDR3 protein: CASSPRMAGELFF
clone size: .; V gene: TRBV27; D gene: TRBD1; J gene: TRBJ2-1; CDR3 DNA: TGTGCCAGCAGTTCGACAGGGGGCTTAGATGAGCAGTTCTTC; CDR3 protein: CASSSTGGLDEQFF
clone size: .; V gene: TRBV7-3; D gene: TRBD2; J gene: TRBJ2-1; CDR3 DNA: TGTGCCAGCAGCCCTTTTATGACTAGCGCCTCGGAGCAGTTCTTC; CDR3 protein: CASSPFMTSASEQFF
clone size: .; V gene: TRBV19; D gene: TRBD1; J gene: TRBJ1-4; CDR3 DNA: TGTGCCAGTAGTATACAGGGACAGGGGATGAATGAAAAACTGTTTTTT; CDR3 protein: CASSIQGQGMNEKLFF
clone size: .; V gene: TRBV10-1; D gene: .; J gene: TRBJ2-4; CDR3 DNA: TGCGCCAGCAGTGAGGGGCAGGGGGGTAAAAACATTCAGTACTTC; CDR3 protein: CASSEGQGGKNIQYF
clone size: .; V gene: TRBV6-1; D gene: TRBD1; J gene: TRBJ1-5; CDR3 DNA: TGTGCCAGCAGTTTGGACAGGGTGGGACAGCCCCAGCATTTT; CDR3 protein: CASSLDRVGQPQHF
clone size: .; V gene: TRBV5-1; D gene: TRBD2; J gene: TRBJ2-5; CDR3 DNA: TGCGCCAGCAGCTTGGTACCCCCGGGACTAGCGGGAGAGACCCAGTACTTC; CDR3 protein: CASSLVPPGLAGETQYF
clone size: .; V gene: TRBV3-1/TRBV3-2; D gene: .; J gene: TRBJ1-5; CDR3 DNA: TGTGCCAGCAGCCCAAGGGGCGGGGCCGGCAATCAGCCCCAGCATTTT; CDR3 protein: CASSPRGGAGNQPQHF
clone size: .; V gene: TRBV5-4; D gene: .; J gene: TRBJ2-5; CDR3 DNA: TGTGCCAGCAGCTTCGGCGGGCCGGCGGAGACCCAGTACTTC; CDR3 protein: CASSFGGPAETQYF
clone size: .; V gene: TRBV3-1/TRBV3-2; D gene: .; J gene: TRBJ2-1; CDR3 DNA: TGTGCCAGCAGCCTCCTTGAAGCCGATGAGCAGTTCTTC; CDR3 protein: CASSLLEADEQFF
clone size: .; V gene: TRBV28; D gene: TRBD1; J gene: TRBJ1-2; CDR3 DNA: TGTGCCAGCAGGGGGGGACAGGGAAATTCCGAAGGTGGCTACACCTTC; CDR3 protein: CASRGGQGNSEGGYTF
clone size: .; V gene: TRBV19; D gene: TRBD1; J gene: TRBJ1-1; CDR3 DNA: TGTGCCAGTAGTATATACGGGACAGTAAACACTGAAGCTTTCTTT; CDR3 protein: CASSIYGTVNTEAFF
clone size: .; V gene: TRBV28; D gene: TRBD2; J gene: TRBJ2-1; CDR3 DNA: TGTGCCAGCAGTCCCCTTCCGGGACTAGCGGGAGTTAGGGACAATGAGCAGTTCTTC; CDR3 protein: CASSPLPGLAGVRDNEQFF
clone size: once; V gene: TRBV21-1; D gene: .; J gene: TRBJ1-2; CDR3 DNA: TGTGCCAGCAGCACCCGACAGGGCCGGACTTTATATGGCTACACCTTC; CDR3 protein: CASSTRQGRTLYGYTF
clone size: .; V gene: TRBV11-1; D gene: .; J gene: TRBJ2-1; CDR3 DNA: TGTGCCAGCAGCTTAAATAGCAGAAGCTCCTACAATGAGCAGTTCTTC; CDR3 protein: CASSLNSRSSYNEQFF
clone size: .; V gene: TRBV5-1; D gene: .; J gene: TRBJ2-1; CDR3 DNA: TGCGCCAGCAGCTTGGAACAGGGCTCCTACAATGAGCAGTTCTTC; CDR3 protein: CASSLEQGSYNEQFF
clone size: .; V gene: TRBV28; D gene: TRBD1; J gene: TRBJ1-5; CDR3 DNA: TGTGCCAGCAGTTCCCCCCCCTCCGGGACAGGAAGCACGCCCCAGCATTTT; CDR3 protein: CASSSPPSGTGSTPQHF
clone size: once; V gene: TRBV4-1; D gene: TRBD2; J gene: TRBJ2-1; CDR3 DNA: TGCGCCAGCAGCCCTGCAGGGGGAACTAGCGGGAGGGCCCTCTACAATGAGCAGTTCTTC; CDR3 protein: CASSPAGGTSGRALYNEQFF
clone size: few; V gene: TRBV29-1; D gene: .; J gene: TRBJ2-1; CDR3 DNA: TGCAGCGTTGCGCCCCTCACGGGAGCCGTCAATGAGCAGTTCTTC; CDR3 protein: CSVAPLTGAVNEQFF
clone size: .; V gene: TRBV6-5; D gene: TRBD1; J gene: TRBJ1-5; CDR3 DNA: TGTGCCAGCAGCCTCGGGACAGGGTTGGTTCCCCAGCATTTT; CDR3 protein: CASSLGTGLVPQHF
clone size: once; V gene: TRBV6-6; D gene: .; J gene: TRBJ1-4; CDR3 DNA: TGTGCCACCAAAGAAACAAATGAAAAACTGTTTTTT; CDR3 protein: CATKETNEKLFF
clone size: few; V gene: TRBV18; D gene: TRBD2; J gene: TRBJ2-3; CDR3 DNA: TGTGCCAGCTCATTCAGACTAGCTCAGGAGACAGATACGCAGTATTTT; CDR3 protein: CASSFRLAQETDTQYF
clone size: .; V gene: TRBV7-2; D gene: .; J gene: TRBJ2-1; CDR3 DNA: TGTGCCAGCAGCCCGGACGGGACAACGGGCAATGAGCAGTTCTTC; CDR3 protein: CASSPDGTTGNEQFF
clone size: .; V gene: TRBV28; D gene: .; J gene: TRBJ2-5; CDR3 DNA: TGTGCCAGCCTGTCTAGCCCCCGAGAGACCCAGTACTTC; CDR3 protein: CASLSSPRETQYF
clone size: once; V gene: TRBV3-1/TRBV3-2; D gene: .; J gene: TRBJ2-5; CDR3 DNA: TGTGCCAGCAGCCAAGCGGGCGCGGGACTCCAAGAGACCCAGTACTTC; CDR3 protein: CASSQAGAGLQETQYF
clone size: .; V gene: TRBV7-2; D gene: .; J gene: TRBJ1-1; CDR3 DNA: TGTGCCAGCAGCTCCCTTAGGGGGAACACTGAAGCTTTCTTT; CDR3 protein: CASSSLRGNTEAFF
clone size: .; V gene: TRBV3-1/TRBV3-2; D gene: .; J gene: TRBJ2-2; CDR3 DNA: TGTGCCAGCAACTCAGCGAGCACCGGGGAGCTGTTTTTT; CDR3 protein: CASNSASTGELFF
clone size: .; V gene: TRBV28; D gene: .; J gene: TRBJ1-2; CDR3 DNA: TGTGCCAGCAGTCTCCCGGGACACCCTAACTATGGCTACACCTTC; CDR3 protein: CASSLPGHPNYGYTF
clone size: once; V gene: TRBV7-2; D gene: .; J gene: TRBJ2-2; CDR3 DNA: TGTGCCAGCAGCTTATCGAGGGACACCGGGGAGCTGTTTTTT; CDR3 protein: CASSLSRDTGELFF
clone size: few; V gene: TRBV2; D gene: .; J gene: TRBJ1-5; CDR3 DNA: TGTGCCAGCAGTGAGCAGGCGGGGGGATCATCAGGGCCCCAGCATTTT; CDR3 protein: CASSEQAGGSSGPQHF
clone size: .; V gene: TRBV28; D gene: .; J gene: TRBJ1-5; CDR3 DNA: TGTGCCAGCAGCTTGGCGGGGACTCAGCCCCAGCATTTT; CDR3 protein: CASSLAGTQPQHF
clone size: .; V gene: TRBV27; D gene: TRBD1; J gene: TRBJ2-1; CDR3 DNA: TGTGCCAGCAGTTTACAGGGGGATGTGAGTAATGAGCAGTTCTTC; CDR3 protein: CASSLQGDVSNEQFF
clone size: .; V gene: TRBV28; D gene: .; J gene: TRBJ2-2; CDR3 DNA: TGTGCCAGCAGTTTAGTAGGGGAGCTGTTTTTT; CDR3 protein: CASSLVGELFF
clone size: .; V gene: TRBV4-3; D gene: .; J gene: TRBJ2-2; CDR3 DNA: TGCGCCAGCAGCCAAGTTAGGGGTACCGGGGAGCTGTTTTTT; CDR3 protein: CASSQVRGTGELFF
clone size: .; V gene: TRBV5-1; D gene: TRBD2; J gene: TRBJ2-1; CDR3 DNA: TGCGCCAGCACTTTTGGTATGGGCAGGGTGGGAGCGGGAGTGGACAATGAGCAGTTCTTC; CDR3 protein: CASTFGMGRVGAGVDNEQFF